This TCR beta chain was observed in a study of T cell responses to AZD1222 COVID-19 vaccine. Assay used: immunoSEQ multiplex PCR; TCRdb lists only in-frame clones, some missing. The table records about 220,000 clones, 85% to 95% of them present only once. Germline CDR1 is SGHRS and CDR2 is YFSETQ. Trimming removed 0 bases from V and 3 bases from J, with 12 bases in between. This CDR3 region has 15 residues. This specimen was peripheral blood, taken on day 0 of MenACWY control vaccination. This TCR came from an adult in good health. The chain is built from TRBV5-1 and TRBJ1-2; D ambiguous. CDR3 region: CASSLDGISHYGYTF. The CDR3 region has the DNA TGCGCCAGCAGCTTGGATGGGATCTCTCACTATGGCTACACCTTC.